This T cell receptor (beta chain) was found in a study of technical replicates of blood from several donors. The CDR3 covers 14 residues. V shed 5 bases, J shed 5 bases, and the junction held 6 bases outside the gene matches. Germline V CDR1 and CDR2: SGDLS, YYNGEE. Profiled with immunoSEQ multiplex PCR; TCRdb holds only in-frame clones, not every one. The repertoire holds some 80,000 clones, with 95% to 98% as singletons. The chain carries TRBV9 and TRBJ1-1, with 10 bases aligning to TRBD1. Sequences were obtained from T cells isolated from PBMCs. The TCR was taken from a human donor in good health. This CDR3 reads CASSKTGGFTEAFF. In DNA form, the CDR3 reads TGTGCCAGCAGTAAGACAGGGGGCTTTACTGAAGCTTTCTTT.